Below, one T cell receptor beta chain is given with its context. The antigen it binds to is not known. No base qualities exist here, and no much larger clone lies one base off it. This entry belongs to a study of T-cell memory formation after mild COVID-19 (dated by TCRdb to about 2021). For the wider study: Most TCR sequence clusters were specific to one of the two donors. Longitudinal TCRalpha and TCRbeta repertoire sequencing tracked T-cell clones expanding and contracting after mild COVID-19 in a couple of donors. The cohort was made up of two young adult volunteers, one female and one male, who were previously healthy. Points the paper makes about the study in general: Clones that contracted from day 15 to 85 showed balanced CD4/CD8 phenotypes, whereas a second wave of clones that expanded from day 15 to 37 leaned towards CD4+. Contracting CD4+ clones were located mainly in the CM and EM memory subsets, whereas CD8+ clones were found to be enriched in EMRA. The study covered only two mild cases, and larger cohorts including severe cases with pre-infection samples were considered necessary. Some responding clones were detected in pre-infection memory, suggesting pre-existing cross-reactive memory T cells joined the SARS-CoV-2 response. The second-wave clones that peaked on day 37 were not confirmed to be SARS-CoV-2 specific.

For CDR1 and CDR2, the germline V gene lists SGHRS and YFSETQ. Deletion took 0 bases off V and 2 bases off J, with a span of 11 bases between the germline ends. Including cysteine and phenylalanine, the CDR3 has 16 amino acids. Only the CDR3 portion is preserved as DNA: 48 bases, with reading frame beginning at the first base. The run used an Illumina NovaSeq 6000. TCRalpha and TCRbeta cDNA libraries were constructed by 5'RACE with constant-segment primers, with sample barcodes and unique molecular identifiers being introduced. Trizol reagent was used to extract RNA from every sample. The libraries were amplified in two PCR steps, and the second step added a second sample barcode and Illumina TruSeq adapters. Sequencing of the libraries was done on an Illumina NovaSeq, producing 2 x 150 bp paired-end reads. The study's own analysis went as follows. The reads were demultiplexed and collapsed into UMI-guided consensus sequences using migec v1.2.7. With mixcr v2.1.11, UMI consensuses were aligned to TRA and TRB V and J templates and assembled into clonotypes. Clonotypes were classified as expanded or contracted when called significant by both edgeR and NoisET, with noise models trained on biological replicates. For edgeR calls, the cutoffs were a false discovery rate-adjusted p below 0.01 and a log2 fold-change threshold of 1. PCA with hierarchical clustering of max-normalized trajectories of the 1000 most abundant clonotypes was used as exploratory dynamics analysis. Separately sequenced CD4+ and CD8+ repertoires were used to assign a CD4 or CD8 phenotype to each responding clone. The public reads were reprocessed in TCRdb via fastp at Q25 and MiXCR, keeping in-frame beta chains. Rows are unified per CDR3 protein, each entry keeping the most common DNA and genes. TCRdb, not the authors, supplied the V and J calls. The sample table lists hundreds of thousands of distinct CDR3 sequences, 25% to 30% of them with a count of one. Approximately 13% of the sample belongs to the ten largest clones.

PBMCs were isolated by Ficoll-Paque density gradient centrifugation. This receptor was taken from an adult woman who had mild COVID-19 (a few samples of this study predate the infection). The sample titles of this study are shuffled in the database, so cell type and time point are left out; the donor was told from shared clones. Here the chain combines TRBV5-1 and TRBJ2-2, with no confidently assigned D gene. The sequenced material came from PBMCs or a T cell subset sorted from them (not recorded which). This receptor carries the CDR3 CASSLVGPGNTGELFF. In nucleotide form, the sequence is TGCGCCAGCAGCTTGGTAGGGCCAGGAAACACCGGGGAGCTGTTTTTT.